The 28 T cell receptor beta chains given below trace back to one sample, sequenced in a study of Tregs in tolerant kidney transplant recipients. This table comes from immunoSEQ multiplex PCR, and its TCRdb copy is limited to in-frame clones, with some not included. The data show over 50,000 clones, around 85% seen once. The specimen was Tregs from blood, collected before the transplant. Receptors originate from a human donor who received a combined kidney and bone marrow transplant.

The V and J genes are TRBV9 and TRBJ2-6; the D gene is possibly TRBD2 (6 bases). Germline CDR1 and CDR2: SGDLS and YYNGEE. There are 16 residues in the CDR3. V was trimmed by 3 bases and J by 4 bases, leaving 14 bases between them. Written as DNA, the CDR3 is TGTGCCAGCAGCGCCCAGACGCGGGGCGGGGCCAACGTCCTGACTTTC. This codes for CASSAQTRGGANVLTF.

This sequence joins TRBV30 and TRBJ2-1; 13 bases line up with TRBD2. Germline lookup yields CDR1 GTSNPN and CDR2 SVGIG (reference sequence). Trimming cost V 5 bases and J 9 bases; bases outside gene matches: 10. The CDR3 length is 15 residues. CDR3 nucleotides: TGTGCCTGGGACTCCGGGACTAGCGGGATTGCTGAGCAGTTCTTC. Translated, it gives CAWDSGTSGIAEQFF.

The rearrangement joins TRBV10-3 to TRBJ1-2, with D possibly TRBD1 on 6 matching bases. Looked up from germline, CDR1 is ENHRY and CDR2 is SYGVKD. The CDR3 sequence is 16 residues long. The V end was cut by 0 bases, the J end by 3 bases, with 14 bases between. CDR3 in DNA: TGTGCCATCAGTGAGTCTTTGGGGGGGGCACACTATGGCTACACCTTC. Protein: CAISESLGGAHYGYTF.

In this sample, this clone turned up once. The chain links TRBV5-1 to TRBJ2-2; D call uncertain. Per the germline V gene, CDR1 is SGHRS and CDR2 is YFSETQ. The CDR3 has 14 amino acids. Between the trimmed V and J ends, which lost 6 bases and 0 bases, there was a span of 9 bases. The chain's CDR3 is CASTVVANTGELFF. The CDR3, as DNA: TGCGCCAGCACGGTAGTAGCGAACACCGGGGAGCTGTTTTTT.

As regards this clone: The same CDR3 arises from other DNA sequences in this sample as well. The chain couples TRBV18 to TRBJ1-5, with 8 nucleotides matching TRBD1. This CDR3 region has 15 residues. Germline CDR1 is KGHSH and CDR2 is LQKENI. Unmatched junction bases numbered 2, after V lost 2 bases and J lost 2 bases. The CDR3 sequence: CASSPDRGGNQPQHF. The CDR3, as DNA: TGTGCCAGCTCACCAGACAGGGGTGGCAATCAGCCCCAGCATTTT.

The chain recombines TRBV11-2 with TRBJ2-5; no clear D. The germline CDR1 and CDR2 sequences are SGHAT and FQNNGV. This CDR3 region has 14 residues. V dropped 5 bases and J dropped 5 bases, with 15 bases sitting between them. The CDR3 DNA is TGTGCCAGCAGCCTGGACCCCGTTCGGGAGACCCAGTACTTC. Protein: CASSLDPVRETQYF.

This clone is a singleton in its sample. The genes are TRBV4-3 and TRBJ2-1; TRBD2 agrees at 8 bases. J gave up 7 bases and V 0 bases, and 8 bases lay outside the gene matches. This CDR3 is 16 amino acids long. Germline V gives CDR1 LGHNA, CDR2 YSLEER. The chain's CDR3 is CASSQEGGGGRNEQFF. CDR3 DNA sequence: TGCGCCAGCAGCCAAGAAGGAGGCGGCGGGAGGAATGAGCAGTTCTTC.

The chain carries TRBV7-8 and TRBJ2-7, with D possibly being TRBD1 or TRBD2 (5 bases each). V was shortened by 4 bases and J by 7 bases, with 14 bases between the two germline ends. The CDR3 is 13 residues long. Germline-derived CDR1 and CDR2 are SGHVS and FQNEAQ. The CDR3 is CASSWGRENEQYF. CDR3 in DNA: TGTGCCAGCAGCTGGGGCAGGGAGAATGAGCAGTACTTC.

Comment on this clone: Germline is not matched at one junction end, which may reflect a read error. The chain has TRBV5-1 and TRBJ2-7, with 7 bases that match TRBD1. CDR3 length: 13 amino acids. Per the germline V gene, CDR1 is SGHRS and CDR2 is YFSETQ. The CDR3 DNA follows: TGCGCCAGCAGCTCGGACAGGTCCTACGAGCAGCACTTC. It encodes CASSSDRSYEQHF.

This chain's CDR3 is CASSVAEPQSRANVLTF. CDR3 bases: TGTGCCAGCAGCGTCGCTGAGCCACAAAGTCGGGCCAACGTCCTGACTTTC. The chain combines TRBV7-7 with TRBJ2-6; D unclear. V was pared by 5 bases and J by 5 bases, with 19 bases between. In germline, CDR1 is SSHAT, CDR2 FNYEAQ (reference sequence). CDR3 size: 17 residues. Drawing the rest from reference TRBV7-7 and TRBJ2-6, the complete variable domain is GAGVSQSPRYKVTKRGQDVTLRCDPISSHATLYWYQQALGQGPEFLTYFNYEAQPDKSGLPSDRFSAERPEGSISTLTIQRTEQRDSAMYRCASSVAEPQSRANVLTFGAGSRLTVL.

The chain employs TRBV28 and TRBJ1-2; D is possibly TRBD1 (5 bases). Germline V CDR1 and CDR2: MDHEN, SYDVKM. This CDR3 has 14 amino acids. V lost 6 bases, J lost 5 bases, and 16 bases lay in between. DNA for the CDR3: TGTGCCAGCAGCTCCGGGACGGTAATATATGGCTACACCTTC. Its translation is CASSSGTVIYGYTF.

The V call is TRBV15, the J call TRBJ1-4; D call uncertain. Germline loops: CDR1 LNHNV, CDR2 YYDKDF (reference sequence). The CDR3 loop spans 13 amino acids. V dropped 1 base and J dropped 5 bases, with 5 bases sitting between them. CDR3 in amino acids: CATSRGLNEKLFF. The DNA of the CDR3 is TGTGCCACCAGCAGAGGGCTCAATGAAAAACTGTTTTTT.

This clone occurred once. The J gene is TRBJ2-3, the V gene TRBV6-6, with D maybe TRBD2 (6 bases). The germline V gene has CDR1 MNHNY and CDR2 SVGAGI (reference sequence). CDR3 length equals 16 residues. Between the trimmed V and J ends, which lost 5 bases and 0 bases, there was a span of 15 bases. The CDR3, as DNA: TGTGCCAGCAGTCGAACGGGACTCCCGAGCACAGATACGCAGTATTTT. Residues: CASSRTGLPSTDTQYF.

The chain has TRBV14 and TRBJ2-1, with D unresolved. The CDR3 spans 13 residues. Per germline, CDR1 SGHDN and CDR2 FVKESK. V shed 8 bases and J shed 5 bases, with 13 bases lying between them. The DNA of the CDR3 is TGTGCCAGCTTAACTGAATCCCACAATGAGCAGTTCTTC. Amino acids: CASLTESHNEQFF.

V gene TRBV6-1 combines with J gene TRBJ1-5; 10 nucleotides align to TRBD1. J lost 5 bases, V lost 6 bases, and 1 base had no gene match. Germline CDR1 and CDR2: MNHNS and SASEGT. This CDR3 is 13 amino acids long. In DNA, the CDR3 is TGTGCCAGCAGCGGACAGGGGGATCAGCCCCAGCATTTT. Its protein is CASSGQGDQPQHF.

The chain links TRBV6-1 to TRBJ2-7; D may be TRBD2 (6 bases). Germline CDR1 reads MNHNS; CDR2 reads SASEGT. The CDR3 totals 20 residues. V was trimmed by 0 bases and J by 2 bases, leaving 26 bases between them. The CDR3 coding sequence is TGTGCCAGCAGTGAAGCGCTCGGAGTCCGGGGGTTCTCGCCCACCTACGAGCAGTACTTC. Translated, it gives CASSEALGVRGFSPTYEQYF.

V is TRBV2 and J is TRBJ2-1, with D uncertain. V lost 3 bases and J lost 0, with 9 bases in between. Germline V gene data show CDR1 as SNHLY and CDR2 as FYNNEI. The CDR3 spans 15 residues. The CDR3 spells CASSEGRFSYNEQFF. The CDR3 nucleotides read TGTGCCAGCAGTGAGGGCAGGTTCTCCTACAATGAGCAGTTCTTC.

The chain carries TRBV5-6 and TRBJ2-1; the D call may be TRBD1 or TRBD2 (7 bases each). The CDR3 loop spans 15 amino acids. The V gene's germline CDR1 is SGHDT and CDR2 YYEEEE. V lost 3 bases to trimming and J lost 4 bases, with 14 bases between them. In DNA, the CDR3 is TGTGCCAGCAGCTGGGGGGGACAGCTATACAATGAGCAGTTCTTC. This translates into CASSWGGQLYNEQFF.

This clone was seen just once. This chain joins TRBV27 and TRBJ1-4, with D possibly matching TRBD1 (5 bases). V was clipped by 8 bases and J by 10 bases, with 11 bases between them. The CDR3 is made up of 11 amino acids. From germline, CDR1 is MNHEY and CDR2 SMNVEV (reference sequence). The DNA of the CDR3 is TGTGCCAGCGGGAGGGGAGGAAAACTGTTTTTT. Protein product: CASGRGGKLFF.

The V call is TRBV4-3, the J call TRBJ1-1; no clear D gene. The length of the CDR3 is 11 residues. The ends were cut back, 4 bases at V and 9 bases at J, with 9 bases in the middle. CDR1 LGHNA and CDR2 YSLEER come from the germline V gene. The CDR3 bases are TGCGCCAGCAGCCGGGCTTTACAAGCTTTCTTT. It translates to CASSRALQAFF.

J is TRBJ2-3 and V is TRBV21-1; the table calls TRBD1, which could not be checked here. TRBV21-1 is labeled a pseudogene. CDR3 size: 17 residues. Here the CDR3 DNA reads TGTGCCAGCAGCAATGGCCTCAGGGGACAGTTGTCAGATACGCAGTATTTT. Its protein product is CASSNGLRGQLSDTQYF.

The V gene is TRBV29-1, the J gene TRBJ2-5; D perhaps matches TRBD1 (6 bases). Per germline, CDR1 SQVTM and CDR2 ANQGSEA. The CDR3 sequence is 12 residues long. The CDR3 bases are TGCAGTGCAGGGGCCGTGGGAGAGACCCAGTACTTC. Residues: CSAGAVGETQYF.

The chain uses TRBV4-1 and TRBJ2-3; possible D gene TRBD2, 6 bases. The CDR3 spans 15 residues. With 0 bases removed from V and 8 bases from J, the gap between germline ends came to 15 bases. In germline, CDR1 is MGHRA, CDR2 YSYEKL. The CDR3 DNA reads TGCGCCAGCAGCCAAGATCACGGGGGAGGCGCTACGCAGTATTTT. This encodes CASSQDHGGGATQYF.

CDR3: CASSYAGASYEQYF. DNA for the CDR3: TGTGCCAGCAGTTACGCAGGAGCGTCCTACGAGCAGTACTTC. The V and J genes are TRBV6-5 and TRBJ2-7; D is ambiguous. The CDR3 is 14 residues long. Germline assignment: CDR1 MNHEY and CDR2 SVGAGI. The V end was cut by 2 bases, the J end by 1 base, with 9 bases between.

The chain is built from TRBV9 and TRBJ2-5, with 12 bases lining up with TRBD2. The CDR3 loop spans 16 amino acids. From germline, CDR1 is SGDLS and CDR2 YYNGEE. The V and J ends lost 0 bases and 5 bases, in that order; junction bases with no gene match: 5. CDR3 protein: CASSVGASGGAETQYF. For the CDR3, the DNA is TGTGCCAGCAGCGTAGGGGCTAGCGGGGGGGCGGAGACCCAGTACTTC.

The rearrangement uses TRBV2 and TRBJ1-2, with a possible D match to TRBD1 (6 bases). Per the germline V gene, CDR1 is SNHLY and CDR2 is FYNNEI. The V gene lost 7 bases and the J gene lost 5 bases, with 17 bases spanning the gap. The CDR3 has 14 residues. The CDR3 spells CASTPSGTLYGYTF. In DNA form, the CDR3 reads TGTGCCAGCACCCCTTCCGGGACACTTTATGGCTACACCTTC.

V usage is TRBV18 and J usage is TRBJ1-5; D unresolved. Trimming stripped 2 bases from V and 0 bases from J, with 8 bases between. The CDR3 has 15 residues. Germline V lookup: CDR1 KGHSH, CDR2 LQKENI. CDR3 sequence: CASSPGPPSNQPQHF. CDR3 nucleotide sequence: TGTGCCAGCTCACCAGGGCCACCTAGCAATCAGCCCCAGCATTTT.

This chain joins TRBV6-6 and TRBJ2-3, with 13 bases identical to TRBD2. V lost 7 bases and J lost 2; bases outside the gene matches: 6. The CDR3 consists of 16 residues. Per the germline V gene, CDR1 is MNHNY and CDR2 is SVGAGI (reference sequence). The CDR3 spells CASKGTSGDFTDTQYF. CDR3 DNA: TGTGCCAGCAAAGGGACTAGCGGGGACTTCACAGATACGCAGTATTTT.